The sequence of this TCR beta chain was determined in a study of response to subunit inactivated influenza vaccine. Findings and caveats of the study: Authors suggested each seasonal influenza vaccination recruits few new T cells.

TCRdb itself ran the RT-PCR reads through MiXCR, one entry per CDR3 protein. The sample holds about 700,000 distinct CDR3 sequences, approximately 14% seen once. The sample holds a few counts of this clonotype. The antigen is unknown. There are 18 residues in the CDR3. Germline V lookup: CDR1 SQVTM, CDR2 ANQGSEA. V was clipped by 0 bases and J by 5 bases; unmatched bases: 16. V usage is TRBV29-1 and J usage is TRBJ2-7; 10 positions agree with TRBD1. This TCR came from a man aged 45 to 65 who received an inactivated influenza vaccine. Material: PBMCs from blood, obtained approximately 12 days after vaccination. In DNA, the CDR3 is TGCAGCGTTGAAGATATGTCGTTCGCCGGGACAGGGGTCAACGAGCAGTACTTC. The encoded protein is CSVEDMSFAGTGVNEQYF.